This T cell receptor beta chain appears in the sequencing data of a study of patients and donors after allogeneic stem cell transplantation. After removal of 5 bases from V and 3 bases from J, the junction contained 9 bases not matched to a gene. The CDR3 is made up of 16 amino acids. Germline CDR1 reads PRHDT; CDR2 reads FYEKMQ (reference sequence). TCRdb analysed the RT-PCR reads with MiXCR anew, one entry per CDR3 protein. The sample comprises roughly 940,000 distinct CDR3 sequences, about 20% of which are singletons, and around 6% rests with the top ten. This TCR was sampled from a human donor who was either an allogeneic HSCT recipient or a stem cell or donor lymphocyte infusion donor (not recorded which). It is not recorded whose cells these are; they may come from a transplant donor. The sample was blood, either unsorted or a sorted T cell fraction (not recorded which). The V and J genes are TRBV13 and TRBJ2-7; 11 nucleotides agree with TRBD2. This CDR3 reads CASSQTPSGRSYEQYF. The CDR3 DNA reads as TGTGCCAGCAGCCAGACCCCTAGCGGGAGGAGCTACGAGCAGTACTTC.